A single TCR beta chain is shown here with its context. TCRdb's table, derived via immunoSEQ multiplex PCR, lists solely in-frame clones and lacks some. The sample carries about 380,000 clones, 88% recorded once. The data were obtained in a study of blood T cell repertoires in COVID-19. Germline V gene data show CDR1 as LNHDA and CDR2 as SQIVND (reference sequence). There are 15 residues in the CDR3. J gave up 4 bases and V 5 bases, and 6 bases lay outside the gene matches. The gene calls are TRBV19 and TRBJ1-2, with 11 nucleotides matching TRBD1. The material sequenced was PBMCs or T cells enriched from blood (not recorded which). The TCR comes from a woman between 18 and 30 years old who had recovered from COVID-19. The CDR3 here is CASSDWTGGGYGYTF. The CDR3 DNA follows: TGTGCCAGTAGTGATTGGACAGGGGGCGGCTATGGCTACACCTTC.